This T cell receptor (beta chain) was profiled in a study of T cells in Graves' hyperthyroidism and ophthalmopathy. Background on the study: Prior to any treatment, at the point of initial diagnosis, peripheral blood was collected.

The CDR3 has 15 residues. The J segment lost 4 bases and the V segment lost 5 bases, leaving 10 bases of the junction unmatched. Hyperthyroidism was newly diagnosed in patients aged 18 to 65 (duration under 2 months). Diagnoses were established using clinical symptoms, serum thyroxine and TRAb, thyroid ultrasound and orbital computed tomography. TCR beta CDR3 region amplification was performed from RNA transcripts. The HTBI primer set was used in a first-round RT-PCR of the TCR CDR3. Using its own MiXCR run on the multiplex PCR reads, TCRdb lists one record per CDR3 protein. The data show about 840,000 distinct CDR3 sequences, roughly 37% seen once.

The chain is built from TRBV12-3 or TRBV12-4 and TRBJ1-2, with 7 bases identical to TRBD1. This clonotype was obtained from a young man with Graves' hyperthyroidism. What was sequenced was blood. CDR3 region: CASSTQGQVPYGYTF. The DNA of the CDR3 is TGTGCCAGCAGTACTCAAGGACAGGTCCCCTATGGCTACACCTTC.